The TCR beta chain described here comes from a study of OX40 agonist ivuxolimab in advanced cancers. The overall study: Every patient in dose escalation had hepatocellular carcinoma, melanoma, renal cell or head and neck cancer. Findings and caveats of the study: Dose levels from 0.1 to 3.0 mg/kg saw CD4+ and CD8+ blood T cells expand clonally by week 6. What antigens the expanded peripheral T cells recognized was never established.

CDR3 length: 13 residues. The germline V gene encodes CDR1 SGHDT and CDR2 YYEEEE. V lost 6 bases and J 2 bases, leaving 12 bases between the germline ends. In the case of this clone: The antigen is unknown.

The assay was immunoSEQ multiplex PCR, and TCRdb's table has in-frame clones only and misses some. The table shows about 60,000 clones, with 86% occurring only once. This clonotype was obtained from an adult with an advanced solid tumor such as melanoma, head and neck, liver or kidney cancer. Here the sequenced sample was CD4+ or CD8+ T cells sorted from blood, taken in a trial of the OX40 agonist ivuxolimab. The rearrangement uses TRBV5-6 and TRBJ2-7; maybe TRBD1 (5 bases). The CDR3, as DNA: TGTGCCAGCACTCTGATAGGGGCCTACGAGCAGTACTTC. It is translated as CASTLIGAYEQYF.